What follows describes a single TCR beta chain. Its target is not known. This record belongs to a study of monozygotic twins with inflammatory bowel disease. Study-wide findings and caveats: Diversity of TCRbeta measured by inverse Simpson was lower in IBD patients than in healthy co-twins.

Every TCR library drew on around 3,400 ng of total RNA. Using the 5' RACE reads, TCRdb records one entry per CDR3 protein without DNA. Across under 150,000 distinct CDR3 sequences, the top ten clones capture 2.4% of the sample. The CDR3 totals 15 residues. Germline V gene lookup returns CDR1 LNHDA and CDR2 SQIVND (reference sequence). Sequenced: blood. The chain employs TRBV19 and TRBJ2-1; TCRdb names TRBD2, which stays unverified in the absence of DNA. This clonotype was sampled from a human donor with ulcerative colitis or Crohn's disease, or a healthy co-twin of an affected twin (not recorded which). CDR3: CASSIASGGATEQFF. Looking up the rest from reference TRBV19 and TRBJ2-1 gives the full variable domain: DGGITQSPKYLFRKEGQNVTLSCEQNLNHDAMYWYRQDPGQGLRLIYYSQIVNDFQKGDIAEGYSVSREKKESFPLTVTSAQKNPTAFYLCASSIASGGATEQFFGPGTRLTVL.